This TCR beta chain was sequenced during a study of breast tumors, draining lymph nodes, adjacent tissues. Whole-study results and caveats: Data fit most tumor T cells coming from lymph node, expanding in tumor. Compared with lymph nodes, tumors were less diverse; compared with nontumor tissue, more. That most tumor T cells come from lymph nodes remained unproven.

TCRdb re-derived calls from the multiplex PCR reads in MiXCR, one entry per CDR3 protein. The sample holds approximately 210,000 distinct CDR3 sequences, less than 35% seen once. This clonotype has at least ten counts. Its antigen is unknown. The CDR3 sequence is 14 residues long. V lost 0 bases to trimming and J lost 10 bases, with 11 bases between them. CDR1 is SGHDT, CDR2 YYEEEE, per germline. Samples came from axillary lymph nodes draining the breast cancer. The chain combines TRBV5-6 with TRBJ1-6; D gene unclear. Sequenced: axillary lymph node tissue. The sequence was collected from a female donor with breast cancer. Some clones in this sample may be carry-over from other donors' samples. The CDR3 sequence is CASSLVSGGSPLHF. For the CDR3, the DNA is TGTGCCAGCAGCTTGGTCAGTGGAGGGTCACCCCTCCACTTT.